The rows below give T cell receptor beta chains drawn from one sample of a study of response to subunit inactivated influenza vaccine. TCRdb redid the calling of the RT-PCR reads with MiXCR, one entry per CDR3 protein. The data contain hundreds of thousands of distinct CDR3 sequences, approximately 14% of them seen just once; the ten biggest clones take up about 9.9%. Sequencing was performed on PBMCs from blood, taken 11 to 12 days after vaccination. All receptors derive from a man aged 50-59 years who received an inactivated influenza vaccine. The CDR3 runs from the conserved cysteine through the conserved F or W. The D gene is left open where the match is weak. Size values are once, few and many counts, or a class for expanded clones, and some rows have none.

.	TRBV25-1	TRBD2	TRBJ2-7	TGTGCCAGCAGTACCCGGGGGGAGTACGAGCAGTACTTC	CASSTRGEYEQYF
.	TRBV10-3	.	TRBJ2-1	TGTGCCATCAGTGAGTCGAAGGGGAATCCCTACAATGAGCAGTTCTTC	CAISESKGNPYNEQFF
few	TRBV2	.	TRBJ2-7	TGTGCCAGCAGTGACTGGGGCCCCTCCTACGAGCAGTACTTC	CASSDWGPSYEQYF
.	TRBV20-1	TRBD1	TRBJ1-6	TGCAGTGCTAGGGGAACCGGGACAGAGAATTCACCCCTCCACTTT	CSARGTGTENSPLHF
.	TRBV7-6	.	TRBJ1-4	TGTGCCAGCAGCGCAGACAGTTATGCAACTAATGAAAAACTGTTTTTT	CASSADSYATNEKLFF
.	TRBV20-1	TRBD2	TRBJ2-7	TGCAGTGCTAGAAGGGGACTAGCGGGATTGATAGAGCAGTACTTC	CSARRGLAGLIEQYF
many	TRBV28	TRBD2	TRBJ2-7	TGTGCCAGCAGTTTACGGGGGGAGACCTACGAGCAGTACTTC	CASSLRGETYEQYF
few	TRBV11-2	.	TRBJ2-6	TGTGCCAGCAGCTTAGTTGACTCTGGGGCCAACGTCCTGACTTTC	CASSLVDSGANVLTF
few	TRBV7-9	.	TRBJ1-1	TGTGCCAGCAGCTTTCACAGTGTTGGCGTCGAAGCTTTCTTT	CASSFHSVGVEAFF
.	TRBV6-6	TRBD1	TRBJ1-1	TGTGCCAGCAGGCCGGGACAGGGGAAGAGAGCTTTCTTT	CASRPGQGKRAFF
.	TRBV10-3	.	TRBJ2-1	TGTGCCATCGGGGTGGATGAGCAGTTCTTC	CAIGVDEQFF
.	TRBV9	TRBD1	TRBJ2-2	TGTGCCAGCAGCGTAGGGGGACAGCCCCACACCGGGGAGCTGTTTTTT	CASSVGGQPHTGELFF
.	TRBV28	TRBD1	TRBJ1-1	TGTGCCAGCAGTCTCCCGGACAGGGTTGGTTCGAACACTGAAGCTTTCTTT	CASSLPDRVGSNTEAFF
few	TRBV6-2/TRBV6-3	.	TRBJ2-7	TGTGCCAGCAGTTACTCGGCGGATTCCGAGGACGAGCAGTACTTC	CASSYSADSEDEQYF
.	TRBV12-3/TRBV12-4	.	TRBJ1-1	TGTGCCAGCAGGGTTCGCTCAAACACTGAAGCTTTCTTT	CASRVRSNTEAFF
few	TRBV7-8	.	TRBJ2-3	TGTGCCAGCAGCTTATTTCCCCCTTATAAACGCCCAGATACGCAGTATTTT	CASSLFPPYKRPDTQYF
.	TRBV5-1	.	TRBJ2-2	TGCGCCAGCAGCCAGATGAGGGCAGCGAGTTTCAGTTCCGGGGAGCTGTTTTTT	CASSQMRAASFSSGELFF